This entry concerns a single T cell receptor beta chain. Antigen: not known. The data derive from a study of T cell responses to AZD1222 COVID-19 vaccine. Study-level results: Clonal diversity was possibly underestimated; the donors were predominantly white British and more often female. Regions left unmutated in variants are reportedly the target of nearly half of spike-specific TCRs.

The CDR3 totals 14 residues. Trimming shortened V by 5 bases and J by 4 bases, and 9 bases separated the two germline ends. From germline, CDR1 is SGHTA and CDR2 FQGNSA. Assay: immunoSEQ multiplex PCR; the TCRdb copy retains only in-frame clones and omits some. The sample yields 100,000 to 150,000 clones, 84% seen once. Second-dose schedules of about 4 or about 12 weeks were combined. The sequences come from peripheral blood, collected 28 days after the second AZD1222 dose. This TCR was recovered from an adult who received the AZD1222 COVID-19 vaccine. V is TRBV7-2 and J is TRBJ1-6, with a weak D call TRBD1 (6 bases). CDR3 amino acids: CASSKQGYNSPLHF. The CDR3 DNA sequence: TGTGCCAGCAGCAAACAGGGTTATAATTCACCCCTCCACTTT.